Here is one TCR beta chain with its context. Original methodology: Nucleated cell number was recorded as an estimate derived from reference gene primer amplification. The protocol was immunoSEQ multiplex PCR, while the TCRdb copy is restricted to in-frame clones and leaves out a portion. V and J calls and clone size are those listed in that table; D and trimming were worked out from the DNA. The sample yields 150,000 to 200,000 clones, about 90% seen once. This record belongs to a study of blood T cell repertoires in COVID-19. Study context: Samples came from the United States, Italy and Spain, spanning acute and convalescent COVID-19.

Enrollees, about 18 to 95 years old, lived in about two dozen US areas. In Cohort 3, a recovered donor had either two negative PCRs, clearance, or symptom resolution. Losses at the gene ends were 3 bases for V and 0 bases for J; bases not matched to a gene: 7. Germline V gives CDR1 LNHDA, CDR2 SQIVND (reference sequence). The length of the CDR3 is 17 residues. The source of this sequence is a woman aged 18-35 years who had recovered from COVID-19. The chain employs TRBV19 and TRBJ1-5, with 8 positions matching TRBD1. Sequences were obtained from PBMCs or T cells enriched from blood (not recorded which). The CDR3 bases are TGTGCCAGTAGTATTGGCTACAGGGGGGGTAGCAATCAGCCCCAGCATTTT. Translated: CASSIGYRGGSNQPQHF.